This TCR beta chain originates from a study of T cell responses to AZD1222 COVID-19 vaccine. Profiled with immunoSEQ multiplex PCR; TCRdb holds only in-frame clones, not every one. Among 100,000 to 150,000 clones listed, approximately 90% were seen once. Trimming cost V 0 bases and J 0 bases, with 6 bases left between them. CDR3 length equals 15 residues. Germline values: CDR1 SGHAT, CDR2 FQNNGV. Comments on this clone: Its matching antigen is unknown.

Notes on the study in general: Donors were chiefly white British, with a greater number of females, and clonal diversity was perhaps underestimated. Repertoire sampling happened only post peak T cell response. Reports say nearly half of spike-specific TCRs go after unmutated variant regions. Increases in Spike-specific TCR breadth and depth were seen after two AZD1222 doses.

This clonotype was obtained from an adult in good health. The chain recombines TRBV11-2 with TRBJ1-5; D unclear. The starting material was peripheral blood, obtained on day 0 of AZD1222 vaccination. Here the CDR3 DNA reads TGTGCCAGCAGCTTAGATCTAGTTAGCAATCAGCCCCAGCATTTT. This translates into CASSLDLVSNQPQHF.